A selection of T cell receptor beta chains follows, all from one sample in a study of blood T cell repertoires in COVID-19. Generated by immunoSEQ multiplex PCR, the TCRdb table keeps only in-frame clones and is missing some. This table has approximately 150,000 clones, roughly four fifths appearing once. Specimen: peripheral blood. The receptors originated from a man between 60 and 75 years old with active or convalescent COVID-19. The CDR3 runs from the conserved cysteine through the conserved F or W. Fields, in order: J gene, D gene, clone size, V gene, CDR3 protein, CDR3 DNA. A D gene is named only where the DNA matches it firmly. Expanded clones are given a class, and other clones once, few, many or no size at all.

J gene: TRBJ1-4; D gene: TRBD1; clone size: few; V gene: TRBV7-8; CDR3 protein: CASSITGVGEKLFF; CDR3 DNA: TGTGCCAGCAGCATTACAGGGGTCGGGGAAAAACTGTTTTTT
J gene: TRBJ2-2; D gene: TRBD1; clone size: .; V gene: TRBV5-1; CDR3 protein: CASSEYQTGTGGRNTGELFF; CDR3 DNA: TGCGCCAGCAGCGAATACCAAACCGGGACAGGGGGTCGGAACACCGGGGAGCTGTTTTTT
J gene: TRBJ2-1; D gene: TRBD1; clone size: .; V gene: TRBV5-4; CDR3 protein: CASSLRTGSHEQFF; CDR3 DNA: TGTGCCAGCAGCTTAAGGACAGGGAGCCATGAGCAGTTCTTC
J gene: TRBJ1-2; D gene: TRBD1; clone size: .; V gene: TRBV4-2; CDR3 protein: CASSQGDSSFYGYTF; CDR3 DNA: TGTGCCAGCAGCCAAGGGGACAGCTCCTTCTATGGCTACACCTTC
J gene: TRBJ2-3; D gene: .; clone size: few; V gene: TRBV6-4; CDR3 protein: CASSVLPGTDTQYF; CDR3 DNA: TGTGCCAGCAGTGTTCTTCCTGGCACAGATACGCAGTATTTT
J gene: TRBJ2-7; D gene: .; clone size: .; V gene: TRBV27; CDR3 protein: CASSPPGQQYF; CDR3 DNA: TGTGCCAGCAGTCCACCAGGGCAGCAGTACTTC
J gene: TRBJ2-5; D gene: .; clone size: .; V gene: TRBV19; CDR3 protein: CASSFAGRGETQYF; CDR3 DNA: TGTGCCAGTAGCTTCGCGGGGCGGGGAGAGACCCAGTACTTC
J gene: TRBJ2-5; D gene: .; clone size: .; V gene: TRBV7-6; CDR3 protein: CASSQDGQLSETQYF; CDR3 DNA: TGTGCCAGCAGCCAAGACGGACAGCTCTCAGAGACCCAGTACTTC
J gene: TRBJ1-6; D gene: TRBD1; clone size: .; V gene: TRBV6-5; CDR3 protein: CASRDRASNSPLHF; CDR3 DNA: TGTGCCAGCCGGGACAGGGCTTCTAATTCACCCCTCCACTTT
J gene: TRBJ2-3; D gene: .; clone size: .; V gene: TRBV12-3/TRBV12-4; CDR3 protein: CASKDRITDTQYF; CDR3 DNA: TGTGCCAGCAAAGACAGGATCACAGATACGCAGTATTTT
J gene: TRBJ2-2; D gene: .; clone size: .; V gene: TRBV5-1; CDR3 protein: CASSMDRANTGELFF; CDR3 DNA: TGCGCCAGCAGCATGGACAGAGCGAACACCGGGGAGCTGTTTTTT
J gene: TRBJ1-2; D gene: TRBD1; clone size: .; V gene: TRBV6-5; CDR3 protein: CASSSGTAAFVKGYTF; CDR3 DNA: TGTGCCAGCAGTTCCGGGACAGCCGCCTTCGTGAAAGGCTACACCTTC
J gene: TRBJ1-4; D gene: .; clone size: few; V gene: TRBV28; CDR3 protein: CASSSGVPNEKLFF; CDR3 DNA: TGTGCCAGCAGTTCGGGGGTACCTAATGAAAAACTGTTTTTT
J gene: TRBJ1-2; D gene: .; clone size: .; V gene: TRBV7-3; CDR3 protein: CASSLGGGGYTF; CDR3 DNA: TGTGCCAGCAGCTTGGGGGGTGGTGGCTACACCTTC
J gene: TRBJ2-7; D gene: TRBD1; clone size: .; V gene: TRBV20-1; CDR3 protein: CSASRDRAEQYF; CDR3 DNA: TGCAGTGCTAGTAGGGACAGGGCCGAGCAGTACTTC
J gene: TRBJ1-1; D gene: TRBD1; clone size: .; V gene: TRBV25-1; CDR3 protein: CASRDRVNTEAFF; CDR3 DNA: TGTGCCAGCAGAGACAGGGTGAACACTGAAGCTTTCTTT